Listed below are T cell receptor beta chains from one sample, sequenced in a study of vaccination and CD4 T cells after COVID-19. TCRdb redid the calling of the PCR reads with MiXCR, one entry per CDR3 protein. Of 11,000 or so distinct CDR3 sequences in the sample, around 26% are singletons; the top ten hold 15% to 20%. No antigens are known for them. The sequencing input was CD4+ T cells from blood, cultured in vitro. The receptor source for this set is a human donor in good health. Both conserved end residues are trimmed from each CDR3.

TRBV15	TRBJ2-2	ATSSRASDQRGLF
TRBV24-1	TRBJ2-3	ATSGIREGRNTQY
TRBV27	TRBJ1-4	ASSATGTGAGKLF
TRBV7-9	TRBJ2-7	ASTGLRTWPEQY
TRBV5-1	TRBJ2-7	ASSPWGPPTSYEQY
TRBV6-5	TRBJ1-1	ASSYRGGMGTEAF
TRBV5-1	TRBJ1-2	ASSSAGEANYGYT